One and the same sample provided the 27 T cell receptor beta chains below, sequenced in a study of shared clonotypes between healthy human individuals. Measured with immunoSEQ multiplex PCR; TCRdb has only the in-frame clones, and not every one. The sample records about 2.1 million clones, over 85% being singletons. Naive CD8 isolation took CD45RO-negative cells positively selected for CCR7 and excluded terminally differentiated effector memory CD45RA+ cells. What was sequenced was naive CD8+ T cells from PBMCs. The receptors come from a man younger than 35 in good health. Some clones in this sample may be carry-over from other donors' samples.

J is TRBJ2-7 and V is TRBV7-2; tentative D call: TRBD1 (6 bases). This CDR3 comprises 18 residues. Trimming took 3 bases from V and 1 from J, leaving 22 bases between them. Germline CDR1 is SGHTA and CDR2 is FQGNSA. The CDR3 DNA reads TGTGCCAGCAGCTTCCCTTCAACGACAGGCACCTCTTCCTACGAGCAGTACTTC. Protein sequence: CASSFPSTTGTSSYEQYF.

The rearrangement links TRBV7-3 to TRBJ2-7; possibly TRBD1 or TRBD2 for D (6 bases each). CDR1 is SGHTA, CDR2 FQGTGA, per germline. This CDR3 comprises 14 residues. V shed 2 bases and J shed 2 bases, with 10 bases lying between them. DNA of the CDR3: TGTGCCAGCAGCTTAGGAGGGGGAACCTACGAGCAGTACTTC. Translation gives CASSLGGGTYEQYF.

The rearrangement joins TRBV9 to TRBJ2-5; D could derive from TRBD1 or TRBD2 (5 bases each). V dropped 4 bases and J dropped 3 bases, with 13 bases sitting between them. The CDR3 is made up of 14 amino acids. The germline gives CDR1 SGDLS, CDR2 YYNGEE. The CDR3 sequence is CASSTAMGEETQYF. The CDR3 DNA follows: TGTGCCAGCAGCACCGCGATGGGGGAAGAGACCCAGTACTTC.

This clone was detected a few times. V is TRBV30 and J is TRBJ2-1; TRBD2 agrees at 8 bases. V was pared by 0 bases and J by 6 bases, with 1 base of the junction left unmatched. Germline V lookup: CDR1 GTSNPN, CDR2 SVGIG (reference sequence). The CDR3 totals 13 residues. The CDR3 region has the DNA TGTGCCTGGAGTGTACTAGCGGCCAATGAGCAGTTCTTC. This gives the protein CAWSVLAANEQFF.

The chain carries TRBV19 and TRBJ1-1; D unclear. This CDR3 spans 13 amino acids. Trimming removed 6 bases from V and 1 base from J, with 9 bases in between. Germline values: CDR1 LNHDA, CDR2 SQIVND (reference sequence). The CDR3 spells CASRLTENTEAFF. DNA of the CDR3: TGTGCCAGTAGATTAACAGAGAACACTGAAGCTTTCTTT.

V gene TRBV6-6 combines with J gene TRBJ1-2, with 7 bases lining up with TRBD1. Germline trimming cut 2 bases from V and 3 bases from J; bases unmatched to any gene: 6. Germline-derived CDR1 and CDR2 are MNHNY and SVGAGI (reference sequence). This CDR3 has 15 amino acids. The CDR3 nucleotides are TGTGCCAGCAGTTACCGGGACAGAGGGGACTATGGCTACACCTTC. It yields the protein CASSYRDRGDYGYTF.

The chain recombines TRBV9 with TRBJ2-3; D gene uncertain. In germline, CDR1 is SGDLS, CDR2 YYNGEE. With 0 bases removed from V and 6 bases from J, the gap between germline ends came to 17 bases. CDR3 size: 16 residues. The CDR3 spells CASSVAGRSRVDTQYF. In DNA, the CDR3 is TGTGCCAGCAGCGTAGCTGGGCGGAGTAGGGTTGATACGCAGTATTTT.

V and J are TRBV9 and TRBJ2-3; maybe TRBD2 (5 bases). The germline V gene has CDR1 SGDLS and CDR2 YYNGEE. Trimming left V 4 bases short and J 1 base short, with 16 bases between. CDR3 size: 16 residues. This CDR3 is CASSTFRERGTDTQYF. In DNA form, the CDR3 reads TGTGCCAGCAGCACCTTTAGGGAGCGCGGCACAGATACGCAGTATTTT.

The chain uses TRBV7-9 and TRBJ2-3, with a possible D match to TRBD1 (6 bases). Trimming pared 4 bases from V and 0 bases from J, leaving 14 bases between. This CDR3 has 16 amino acids. Germline CDR1 is SEHNR and CDR2 is FQNEAQ (reference sequence). CDR3 nucleotide sequence: TGTGCCAGCAGCTGGGGCAGGGGACGAAGCACAGATACGCAGTATTTT. This gives the protein CASSWGRGRSTDTQYF.

Comments on this clone: The junction differs from germline at one of its ends, possibly a read error. The J gene is TRBJ2-3, the V gene TRBV7-9, with D unresolved. The CDR3 contains 15 residues. Germline CDR1 reads SEHNR; CDR2 reads FQNEAQ (reference sequence). The DNA of the CDR3 is TGTGCCAGCACCTTAGGAGTTGGGAGCACAGATACGCAGTATTTT. It yields the protein CASTLGVGSTDTQYF.

The chain carries TRBV28 and TRBJ2-5; 9 bases align to TRBD1. The length of the CDR3 is 14 residues. With 7 bases clipped from V and 5 bases from J, the junction kept 8 bases outside the gene matches. CDR1 and CDR2 (germline): MDHEN, SYDVKM. Here the CDR3 DNA reads TGTGCCAGCAACCAACAGGGGGCGCACGAGACCCAGTACTTC. Its translation is CASNQQGAHETQYF.

Turning to this clone: The sample holds other DNA sequences that translate to the same CDR3. The genes are TRBV19 and TRBJ1-2; D is unresolved. Germline V lookup: CDR1 LNHDA, CDR2 SQIVND (reference sequence). Trimming pared 2 bases from V and 4 bases from J, leaving 8 bases between. The CDR3 has 13 residues. The chain's CDR3 is CASSIRPGYGYTF. Written as DNA, the CDR3 is TGTGCCAGTAGTATACGGCCAGGCTATGGCTACACCTTC.

The chain joins TRBV9 to TRBJ1-1; D perhaps matches TRBD1 (6 bases). The CDR3 runs to 14 residues. Germline loops: CDR1 SGDLS, CDR2 YYNGEE. Deletions cut 0 bases from V and 6 bases from J, with 12 bases between. This CDR3 reads CASSVGRGGAEAFF. For the CDR3, the DNA is TGTGCCAGCAGCGTAGGTCGAGGGGGTGCTGAAGCTTTCTTT.

This CDR3 is CASSTRFEVGRQETQYF. CDR3 coding DNA: TGTGCCAGCAGCACCCGGTTTGAGGTGGGGAGGCAAGAGACCCAGTACTTC. V gene TRBV28 combines with J gene TRBJ2-5; possible D gene TRBD2, 6 bases. Trimming shortened V by 6 bases and J by 2 bases, and 22 bases separated the two germline ends. There are 17 residues in the CDR3. Germline V CDR1 and CDR2: MDHEN, SYDVKM. The variable domain in full, completed from reference TRBV28 and TRBJ2-5, reads DVKVTQSSRYLVKRTGEKVFLECVQDMDHENMFWYRQDPGLGLRLIYFSYDVKMKEKGDIPEGYSVSREKKERFSLILESASTNQTSMYLCASSTRFEVGRQETQYFGPGTRLLVL.

V gene TRBV29-1 combines with J gene TRBJ2-2; D is undetermined. The CDR3 runs to 12 residues. Trimming took off 7 bases at V and 3 bases at J, with 9 bases between the two ends. From germline, CDR1 is SQVTM and CDR2 ANQGSEA. The DNA for the CDR3 is TGCAGCGGAGACACCTACACCGGGGAGCTGTTTTTT. Its protein is CSGDTYTGELFF.

The rearrangement links TRBV19 to TRBJ2-7; 7 bases are a match to TRBD1. Per germline, CDR1 LNHDA and CDR2 SQIVND (reference sequence). This CDR3 has 17 amino acids. V lost 2 bases to trimming and J lost 2 bases; unmatched junction nucleotides: 12. This CDR3 reads CASSIKGGEITAYEQYF. DNA of the CDR3: TGTGCCAGTAGTATAAAAGGGGGCGAAATTACGGCCTACGAGCAGTACTTC.

For this clone: The same CDR3 arises from other DNA sequences in this sample as well. This chain links TRBV30 with TRBJ2-7; 8 nucleotides match TRBD2. The CDR3 is 13 residues long. V shed 0 bases, J shed 4 bases, and the junction held 2 bases outside the gene matches. Germline CDR1 and CDR2: GTSNPN and SVGIG (reference sequence). CDR3 residues: CAWSVSGGYEQYF. CDR3 in DNA: TGTGCCTGGAGTGTAAGCGGGGGTTACGAGCAGTACTTC.

The chain carries TRBV28 and TRBJ2-1; D remains unclear. CDR3 size: 13 residues. Trimming took 5 bases from V and 8 from J, leaving 13 bases between them. Germline loops: CDR1 MDHEN, CDR2 SYDVKM. The CDR3 protein is CASSPLGYDEQFF. CDR3 bases: TGTGCCAGCAGTCCTCTGGGTTATGATGAGCAGTTCTTC.

For this clone: Different DNA sequences within this sample yield the same CDR3. V is TRBV9 and J is TRBJ2-3, with TRBD1 matching 9 bases. J lost 3 bases, V lost 0 bases, and 5 bases had no gene match. CDR3 size: 16 residues. CDR1 and CDR2 from the germline V gene are SGDLS and YYNGEE. CDR3 region: CASSVGDRGGTDTQYF. In nucleotides, the CDR3 is TGTGCCAGCAGCGTAGGCGACAGGGGGGGAACAGATACGCAGTATTTT.

This chain joins TRBV10-3 and TRBJ2-1, with 10 positions matching TRBD2. Per the germline V gene, CDR1 is ENHRY and CDR2 is SYGVKD. The CDR3 covers 15 residues. J gave up 4 bases and V 8 bases, and 8 bases lay outside the gene matches. The CDR3 region has the DNA TGTGCCATCGCGGCGGCTAGCGGGGGTTACAATGAGCAGTTCTTC. Amino acids: CAIAAASGGYNEQFF.

The CDR3 DNA reads TGTGCCAGCAGCTTAAATAGGGGGGGCGCAGGGGACACCATATATTTT. Translating it yields CASSLNRGGAGDTIYF. This sequence joins TRBV7-8 and TRBJ1-3; TRBD1 is a possible D gene (6 bases). Deletions cut 2 bases from V and 8 bases from J, with 19 bases between. The CDR3 contains 16 residues. CDR1 is SGHVS, CDR2 FQNEAQ, per germline. The variable domain in full, completed from reference TRBV7-8 and TRBJ1-3, reads GAGVSQSPRYKVAKRGQDVALRCDPISGHVSLFWYQQALGQGPEFLTYFQNEAQLDKSGLPSDRFFAERPEGSVSTLKIQRTQQEDSAVYLCASSLNRGGAGDTIYFGEGSWLTVV.

The CDR3 DNA reads as TGCGCCAGCAGCCGAACCGGGACAGGGCTCTACGAGCAGTACTTC. It is translated as CASSRTGTGLYEQYF. The chain employs TRBV4-1 and TRBJ2-7, with TRBD1 matching 9 bases. The CDR3 loop spans 15 amino acids. With V trimmed by 4 bases and J by 3 bases, 7 bases remained unmatched. Germline CDR1 and CDR2: MGHRA and YSYEKL.

The V call is TRBV7-9, the J call TRBJ1-1; D remains ambiguous. Germline V gene sequence: CDR1 SEHNR, CDR2 FQNEAQ (reference sequence). Trimming pared 1 base from V and 0 bases from J, leaving 9 bases between. The CDR3 spans 15 residues. The CDR3 loop reads CASSLVTGMNTEAFF. CDR3 in DNA: TGTGCCAGCAGCTTAGTTACGGGAATGAACACTGAAGCTTTCTTT. The full variable domain, completed using reference TRBV7-9 and TRBJ1-1, is DTGVSQNPRHKITKRGQNVTFRCDPISEHNRLYWYRQTLGQGPEFLTYFQNEAQLEKSRLLSDRFSAERPKGSFSTLEIQRTEQGDSAMYLCASSLVTGMNTEAFFGQGTRLTVV.

In this sample, this clone turned up once. The CDR3 coding sequence is TGTGCCACCAGCAGTCCCCCCGAGGGACCCTACAATGAGCAGTTCTTC. This sequence encodes CATSSPPEGPYNEQFF. The chain employs TRBV15 and TRBJ2-1; TRBD1 or TRBD2 may be the D gene (5 bases each). Germline V CDR1 and CDR2: LNHNV, YYDKDF (reference sequence). The germline V and J ends were trimmed by 3 bases and 2 bases, with 14 bases remaining between them. CDR3 length: 16 amino acids.

The chain carries TRBV28 and TRBJ2-1; tentative D call: TRBD1 (5 bases). The CDR3 length is 13 residues. With 5 bases removed from V and 9 bases from J, the gap between germline ends came to 14 bases. Germline V CDR1 and CDR2: MDHEN, SYDVKM. The CDR3 coding sequence is TGTGCCAGCAGTGCTTACACAGGTGGTGAGCAGTTCTTC. It specifies CASSAYTGGEQFF. Full variable domain (rest looked up from reference TRBV28 and TRBJ2-1): DVKVTQSSRYLVKRTGEKVFLECVQDMDHENMFWYRQDPGLGLRLIYFSYDVKMKEKGDIPEGYSVSREKKERFSLILESASTNQTSMYLCASSAYTGGEQFFGPGTRLTVL.

The chain carries TRBV4-1 and TRBJ1-5; D gene uncertain. Germline-derived CDR1 and CDR2 are MGHRA and YSYEKL. CDR3 size: 13 residues. V gave up 1 base and J gave up 7 bases, with 8 bases separating them. CDR3 sequence (DNA): TGCGCCAGCAGCCAAGCCCCGGGACAGCCCCAGCATTTT. Protein sequence: CASSQAPGQPQHF.

The chain carries TRBV9 and TRBJ2-7; TRBD2 is a possible D gene (6 bases). The CDR3 extends over 15 amino acids. Trimming pared 4 bases from V and 4 bases from J, leaving 18 bases between. Looked up from germline, CDR1 is SGDLS and CDR2 is YYNGEE. As DNA, the CDR3 is TGTGCCAGCAGCCCAACTCGGGACTCTCCTTACGAGCAGTACTTC. Encoded protein: CASSPTRDSPYEQYF.